This T cell receptor beta chain was identified in a study of cytomegalovirus exposure and HLA in healthy donors. Findings and limits, study-wide: Analysis performed later found 16,951 TCR beta sequences associated with HLA alleles at 0.05 false discovery rate. Relative to the approximately 700-donor mean, N-insertions were reportedly fewer in an Asian-associated ancestry cluster in a later analysis.

PCR employed 60 Vbeta and 13 Jbeta primers. Generated by immunoSEQ multiplex PCR, the TCRdb table keeps only in-frame clones and is missing some. The sample holds some 100,000 clones, over 60% seen once. Germline-derived CDR1 and CDR2 are MDHEN and SYDVKM. There are 14 residues in the CDR3. V was clipped by 4 bases and J by 4 bases; unmatched bases: 3. For this clone: Its antigen remains unknown.

The sample taken for sequencing was PBMCs. The chain couples TRBV28 to TRBJ1-1, with 10 bases fitting TRBD1. The TCR sequence derives from a female donor in good health and CMV-seronegative. In DNA, the CDR3 is TGTGCCAGCAGTTCCGGGACAGGGGTCACTGAAGCTTTCTTT. This sequence encodes CASSSGTGVTEAFF.